The clone carrying this T cell receptor (beta chain) was detected only a few times. The antigen is unknown. TCRdb redid the calling of the RT-PCR reads with MiXCR, one entry per CDR3 protein. The repertoire has roughly 290,000 distinct CDR3 sequences, 20% to 25% of them found once; the top ten carry more than 8.5%. This record belongs to a study of response to subunit inactivated influenza vaccine. Overall study results and limits: With each seasonal influenza vaccination, the authors suggested, few new T cells are recruited.

Trimming stripped 1 base from V and 4 bases from J, with 17 bases between. Germline values: CDR1 SGHTA, CDR2 FQGTGA. CDR3 size: 17 residues. The sequencing here drew on PBMCs from blood, taken approximately 20 months after vaccination. The clonotype was recovered from a man between 50 and 69 years old who received an inactivated influenza vaccine. This chain uses TRBV7-3 with TRBJ2-1; possibly TRBD2 for D (6 bases). CDR3 loop: CASSLSPPGVTYNEQFF. DNA of the CDR3: TGTGCCAGCAGCTTAAGCCCCCCGGGAGTTACATACAATGAGCAGTTCTTC.